One sample yielded the 3 T cell receptor beta chains listed below, sequenced in a study of response to subunit inactivated influenza vaccine. One entry per CDR3 protein results from TCRdb running MiXCR on the RT-PCR reads. There are 560,000 or so distinct CDR3 sequences in the sample; 7.6% occur only once, and over 10% lies in the top ten. The source was PBMCs from blood, collected less than 25 months after vaccination. The origin of the receptors is a man between 50 and 69 years old who received an inactivated influenza vaccine.

In this sample, this clonotype turned up a few times. The rearrangement joins TRBV4-3 to TRBJ2-2; TRBD1 aligns across 9 bases. Unmatched junction bases numbered 8, after V lost 3 bases and J lost 6 bases. The CDR3 contains 16 residues. CDR1 LGHNA and CDR2 YSLEER come from the germline V gene. The CDR3 region has the DNA TGCGCCAGCAGCCAGACCGGGACAGGGTGGTCCGGGGAGCTGTTTTTT. It codes for CASSQTGTGWSGELFF.

The chain recombines TRBV3-1 with TRBJ2-3; D remains unclear. Germline CDR1 LGHDT, CDR2 YNNKEL (reference sequence). The CDR3 consists of 16 residues. The V gene lost 1 base and the J gene lost 0 bases, with 11 bases spanning the gap. CDR3 residues: CASSQAGPYSTDTQYF. CDR3 nucleotides: TGTGCCAGCAGCCAAGCGGGTCCCTATAGCACAGATACGCAGTATTTT.

This clonotype occurred a few times. CDR3 coding DNA: TGTGCCAGCAGTTTCCCTGCCATGAACACTGAAGCTTTCTTT. This gives the protein CASSFPAMNTEAFF. This sequence joins TRBV12-3 or TRBV12-4 and TRBJ1-1; D remains ambiguous. V was cut by 3 bases and J by 0 bases, with 8 bases left in between. CDR3 length: 14 amino acids.